Below, one T cell receptor (beta chain) is given with its context. Authors' analysis steps: Estimation of nucleated cell counts relied on the amplification of reference gene primers. Profiling relied on immunoSEQ multiplex PCR, and the TCRdb table lists in-frame clones only, not all of them. That table supplies the V and J calls and clone size; D and trimming were determined from the DNA. Among around 50,000 clones listed, more than 80% were seen once. CDR3 length: 18 residues. Trimming pared 1 base from V and 4 bases from J, leaving 22 bases between. Per germline, CDR1 KGHSH and CDR2 LQKENI. The sample originates from a study of blood T cell repertoires in COVID-19.

The genes are TRBV18 and TRBJ1-2; a possible D gene is TRBD1 (5 bases). The sample consisted of peripheral blood. This clonotype was sampled from a man in his 60s with acute or convalescent COVID-19. Here the CDR3 DNA reads TGTGCCAGCTCACCACTTGAAGGGGCCGGGCGTGGTATCTATGGCTACACCTTC. It translates to CASSPLEGAGRGIYGYTF.